The 14 T cell receptor beta chains below all came from one sample that was sequenced in a study of identical twins. In TCRdb, the 5' RACE reads were re-called with MiXCR into one record per CDR3 protein. This sample has around 1.7 million distinct CDR3 sequences, with about 30% found just once. Source material: cord blood. Receptors originate from a newborn girl in good health.

This chain connects TRBV3-1 to TRBJ2-3; the D gene is possibly TRBD2 (6 bases). Trimming stripped 1 base from V and 4 bases from J, with 9 bases between. Germline V gene data show CDR1 as LGHDT and CDR2 as YNNKEL (reference sequence). There are 14 residues in the CDR3. The CDR3 DNA is TGTGCCAGCAGCCAAGTAATAGCGGCAGATACGCAGTATTTT. Translated: CASSQVIAADTQYF.

This clonotype was detected only a few times. This chain connects TRBV5-1 to TRBJ1-1; D gene unclear. CDR3 size: 15 residues. From germline, CDR1 is SGHRS and CDR2 YFSETQ. The V and J ends lost 0 bases and 1 base respectively, with 10 bases between them. The CDR3 DNA reads TGCGCCAGCAGCTTGGCCCCAAACAAGAACACTGAAGCTTTCTTT. Encoded protein: CASSLAPNKNTEAFF.

This rearrangement joins TRBV20-1 to TRBJ2-7; TRBD2 is a possible D gene (6 bases). Trimming took off 2 bases at V and 7 bases at J, with 18 bases between the two ends. Per the germline V gene, CDR1 is DFQATT and CDR2 is SNEGSKA (reference sequence). The CDR3 has 14 amino acids. CDR3 bases: TGCAGTGCTAGATCCCGGGGGACCTACAATGAGCAGTACTTC. Protein sequence: CSARSRGTYNEQYF.

This clonotype was seen a handful of times. The V and J genes are TRBV21-1 and TRBJ2-1; whether TRBD2, the table's D call, matches the DNA was not checked. TRBV21-1 is a pseudogene segment. The CDR3 extends over 14 amino acids. The CDR3: CASSKTGPYNEQFF. CDR3 coding DNA: TGTGCCAGCAGCAAGACCGGGCCTTACAATGAGCAGTTCTTC.

The V call is TRBV20-1, the J call TRBJ2-5, with 10 bases matching TRBD1. Germline CDR1 DFQATT, CDR2 SNEGSKA (reference sequence). V dropped 3 bases and J dropped 4; count of bases not matched to a gene: 11. The CDR3 is 16 amino acids. The CDR3 protein is CSARSGQGVMRETQYF. CDR3 coding DNA: TGCAGTGCTAGGTCCGGACAGGGGGTTATGAGAGAGACCCAGTACTTC.

This chain joins TRBV5-1 and TRBJ2-5; D gene uncertain. This CDR3 contains 13 residues. Germline V gene sequence: CDR1 SGHRS, CDR2 YFSETQ. Deletions cut 4 bases from V and 0 bases from J, with 7 bases between. DNA of the CDR3: TGCGCCAGCAGCCGAGGAAACCAAGAGACCCAGTACTTC. Its protein is CASSRGNQETQYF.

The CDR3 bases are TGTGCCAGCAGCCGAGACACGGGCCGTGTGGAGACCCAGTACTTC. This translates into CASSRDTGRVETQYF. The chain links TRBV3-1 to TRBJ2-5, with unresolved D. Germline V gene data show CDR1 as LGHDT and CDR2 as YNNKEL (reference sequence). This CDR3 is 15 amino acids long. The germline V and J ends were trimmed by 4 bases and 5 bases, with 17 bases remaining between them.

This clonotype was detected only a few times. The chain carries TRBV27 and TRBJ1-2; D is undetermined. The CDR3 has 15 residues. The germline CDR1 and CDR2 sequences are MNHEY and SMNVEV (reference sequence). Trimming removed 4 bases at V and 8 bases at J, with 20 bases between. The CDR3 spells CASSWSPASNRGYTF. The CDR3 nucleotides read TGTGCCAGCAGTTGGTCTCCAGCCTCTAATCGGGGCTACACCTTC.

This clonotype has a count of ten or more. This chain joins TRBV12-3 or TRBV12-4 and TRBJ1-5, with D uncertain. This CDR3 is 12 amino acids long. Trimming took off 2 bases at V and 5 bases at J, with 4 bases between the two ends. CDR3 DNA: TGTGCCAGCAGTTTATCGGATCAGCCCCAGCATTTT. It encodes CASSLSDQPQHF.

This clonotype was seen only once. J is TRBJ1-2 and V is TRBV10-3; 9 nucleotides line up with TRBD1. Germline CDR1 ENHRY, CDR2 SYGVKD. The CDR3 is made up of 14 amino acids. The trim removed 4 bases at V and 6 bases at J, leaving 6 bases unmatched. The CDR3 loop reads CAISGGDRVNGYTF. The CDR3, as DNA: TGTGCCATCAGTGGGGGGGACAGGGTCAATGGCTACACCTTC.

As regards this clonotype: Sequence at one end of the junction differs from germline and may be a read error. This chain links TRBV5-1 with TRBJ2-3; TRBD2 agrees at 10 bases. Per germline, CDR1 SGHRS and CDR2 YFSETQ. The CDR3 runs 15 residues. The chain's CDR3 is CASSLSSGSPDTRYF. In DNA form, the CDR3 reads TGCGCCAGCAGCTTGTCTAGCGGGAGCCCAGATACGCGGTATTTT.

This clonotype was observed once. V usage is TRBV20-1 and J usage is TRBJ2-7; 12 bases line up with TRBD1. Trimming took 8 bases from V and 5 from J; bases not matched to a gene: 19. This CDR3 is 17 amino acids long. Germline V gene lookup returns CDR1 DFQATT and CDR2 SNEGSKA (reference sequence). CDR3 nucleotide sequence: TGCAGTCCTGAGACGGGAGCAATCGGGACAGGGGGCAACGAGCAGTACTTC. Translating it yields CSPETGAIGTGGNEQYF.

As for this clonotype: One junction end does not reproduce the germline sequence, and a read error may be involved. V and J are TRBV6-6 and TRBJ2-5, with D maybe TRBD1 (6 bases). The CDR3 is made up of 16 amino acids. Per germline, CDR1 MNHNY and CDR2 SVGAGI (reference sequence). The CDR3 protein is CASSYAQGMGQETQYF. The CDR3 DNA reads TGTGCCAGCAGTTACGCACAGGGCATGGGGCAAGAGACCCAGTACTTT.

This sequence joins TRBV14 and TRBJ1-4; D is undetermined. Germline values: CDR1 SGHDN, CDR2 FVKESK. The CDR3 covers 18 residues. Trimming cost V 3 bases and J 0 bases, with 17 bases left between them. Written as DNA, the CDR3 is TGTGCCAGCAGCCAGAATAAAGGAACTTTTGCAACTAATGAAAAACTGTTTTTT. Amino acids: CASSQNKGTFATNEKLFF.